These 27 T cell receptor beta chains were all obtained from the same sample, sequenced in a study of shared clonotypes between healthy human individuals. The repertoire was sequenced with immunoSEQ multiplex PCR; TCRdb's copy has only in-frame clones and lacks some. The table lists approximately 2.5 million clones, roughly 93% of them singletons. Sequencing was carried out using naive CD4+ T cells from PBMCs. Subset meaning: CD45RA+ positively selected. These receptors originate from a young man in good health. Some clones in this sample may be carry-over from other donors' samples.

The rearrangement uses TRBV5-1 and TRBJ2-4; the match to TRBD1 covers 8 bases. V lost 4 bases and J lost 0; bases outside the gene matches: 12. The CDR3 contains 18 residues. CDR1 and CDR2 (germline): SGHRS, YFSETQ. The CDR3 nucleotides are TGCGCCAGCAGCCCCAGGACAGGGACTCACCTAGCCAAAAACATTCAGTACTTC. This translates into CASSPRTGTHLAKNIQYF.

The chain employs TRBV11-3 and TRBJ2-3, with D perhaps matching TRBD1 (6 bases). The V gene lost 5 bases and the J gene lost 2 bases, with 14 bases spanning the gap. The CDR3 length is 15 residues. Looked up from germline, CDR1 is SGHNT and CDR2 is YENEEA. CDR3 in amino acids: CASSAGQQSTDTQYF. The CDR3, as DNA: TGTGCCAGCAGCGCAGGACAGCAGTCCACAGATACGCAGTATTTT.

J is TRBJ1-1 and V is TRBV15; 8 nucleotides match TRBD1. With 1 base clipped from V and 2 bases from J, the junction kept 6 bases outside the gene matches. The CDR3 length is 16 residues. Germline V gene lookup returns CDR1 LNHNV and CDR2 YYDKDF (reference sequence). The CDR3 DNA reads as TGTGCCACCAGCAGAGGTCCCGGGACAGGCAACACTGAAGCTTTCTTT. Translating gives CATSRGPGTGNTEAFF. The variable domain in full, with the rest retrieved from reference TRBV15 and TRBJ1-1, is DAMVIQNPRYQVTQFGKPVTLSCSQTLNHNVMYWYQQKSSQAPKLLFHYYDKDFNNEADTPDNFQSRRPNTSFCFLDIRSPGLGDTAMYLCATSRGPGTGNTEAFFGQGTRLTVV.

The gene calls are TRBV5-1 and TRBJ1-3, with D maybe TRBD1 (5 bases). Germline CDR1 and CDR2: SGHRS and YFSETQ. The CDR3 extends over 16 amino acids. V lost 1 base to trimming and J lost 3 bases, with 14 bases between them. The CDR3 nucleotides read TGCGCCAGCAGCTTGTCAGGGAATGTCGGTGGAAACACCATATATTTT. As protein: CASSLSGNVGGNTIYF.

This clone was observed once. The CDR3 sequence: CASSLQGQNTGELFF. The CDR3 DNA reads TGTGCCAGCAGTTTACAGGGCCAGAACACCGGGGAGCTGTTTTTT. J is TRBJ2-2 and V is TRBV6-4, with D perhaps matching TRBD1 (6 bases). The ends were cut back, 5 bases at V and 1 base at J, with 11 bases in the middle. The CDR3 spans 15 residues. Germline CDR1 reads MRHNA; CDR2 reads SNTAGT.

The chain combines TRBV5-1 with TRBJ2-3, with TRBD1 identical over 10 bases. This CDR3 is 15 amino acids long. V gave up 0 bases and J gave up 6 bases; unmatched junction bases: 4. Germline lookup yields CDR1 SGHRS and CDR2 YFSETQ. CDR3 DNA sequence: TGCGCCAGCAGCTTGGGGACAGGGGGTAGGGATACGCAGTATTTT. Its protein product is CASSLGTGGRDTQYF.

V usage is TRBV18 and J usage is TRBJ2-7; 10 bases align to TRBD2. The germline gives CDR1 KGHSH, CDR2 LQKENI. Trimming took 3 bases from V and 0 from J; bases not matched to a gene: 8. CDR3 length: 17 residues. The chain's CDR3 is CASSPRLAGDDSYEQYF. CDR3 in DNA: TGTGCCAGCTCACCCCGCCTAGCGGGGGATGACTCCTACGAGCAGTACTTC.

The chain is built from TRBV6-1 and TRBJ1-2; 7 bases line up with TRBD1. Losses at the gene ends were 5 bases for V and 4 bases for J; bases not matched to a gene: 4. The CDR3 contains 13 residues. Per germline, CDR1 MNHNS and CDR2 SASEGT. DNA for the CDR3: TGTGCCAGCAGTCAGACAGGGTCCTATGGCTACACCTTC. Translated: CASSQTGSYGYTF.

In this sample, this clone turned up once. The V and J genes are TRBV27 and TRBJ1-2, with D hard to call. Germline-derived CDR1 and CDR2 are MNHEY and SMNVEV (reference sequence). Trimming took 9 bases from V and 8 from J, leaving 19 bases between them. This CDR3 comprises 13 residues. The CDR3: CASSPGPPGGYTF. DNA for the CDR3: TGTGCCAGTTCTCCGGGCCCGCCGGGGGGCTACACCTTC.

The chain employs TRBV29-1 and TRBJ2-1; D is unresolved. CDR1 SQVTM and CDR2 ANQGSEA come from the germline V gene. Trimming took 6 bases from V and 12 from J, leaving 27 bases between them. The CDR3 loop spans 15 amino acids. This chain's CDR3 is CSVDATWKDLSGQFF. CDR3 nucleotide sequence: TGCAGCGTCGACGCCACGTGGAAAGACCTTAGTGGGCAGTTCTTC.

The J gene is TRBJ1-2, the V gene TRBV27; 8 bases are shared with TRBD1. With V trimmed by 4 bases and J by 7 bases, 17 bases remained unmatched. The CDR3 is 17 residues long. Germline V gene sequence: CDR1 MNHEY, CDR2 SMNVEV (reference sequence). The CDR3 here is CASSSGTGEARVRGYTF. Written as DNA, the CDR3 is TGTGCCAGCAGTTCCGGGACAGGAGAAGCAAGGGTCCGTGGCTACACCTTC.

The chain joins TRBV5-1 to TRBJ1-3; no firm D call. This CDR3 region has 16 residues. Germline-derived CDR1 and CDR2 are SGHRS and YFSETQ. V was cut by 0 bases and J by 0 bases, with 10 bases left in between. The CDR3 sequence: CASSLGQRSSGNTIYF. The CDR3 coding sequence is TGCGCCAGCAGCTTGGGGCAGAGGAGCTCTGGAAACACCATATATTTT.

The chain employs TRBV14 and TRBJ2-7, with 10 positions matching TRBD1. After removal of 3 bases from V and 4 bases from J, the junction contained 9 bases not matched to a gene. The germline V gene encodes CDR1 SGHDN and CDR2 FVKESK. CDR3 size: 16 residues. The DNA for the CDR3 is TGTGCCAGCAGCCAGGGCACCGGGACAGGGGTATACGAGCAGTACTTC. Its translation: CASSQGTGTGVYEQYF.

The V call is TRBV9, the J call TRBJ2-6; maybe TRBD1 (6 bases). The length of the CDR3 is 17 residues. The ends were cut back, 4 bases at V and 1 base at J, with 15 bases in the middle. CDR1 is SGDLS and CDR2 is YYNGEE in the germline V gene. The CDR3 spells CASSNRVGGSGANVLTF. The CDR3 bases are TGTGCCAGCAGCAACAGGGTTGGGGGTTCTGGGGCCAACGTCCTGACTTTC.

CDR3 coding DNA: TGTGCCAGCAGTGAACTACTCACGAGCAATCAGCCCCAGCATTTT. It encodes CASSELLTSNQPQHF. The V gene is TRBV6-1, the J gene TRBJ1-5; D not certain. CDR1 and CDR2 from the germline V gene are MNHNS and SASEGT. This CDR3 region has 15 residues. V lost 2 bases, J lost 1 base, and 9 bases lay in between.

The chain links TRBV5-1 to TRBJ1-1; the D is unclear. The CDR3 runs to 15 residues. Per germline, CDR1 SGHRS and CDR2 YFSETQ. V gave up 2 bases and J gave up 0 bases, with 11 bases separating them. CDR3 nucleotides: TGCGCCAGCAGCTTCCCGGGCGCGATGAACACTGAAGCTTTCTTT. Its translation is CASSFPGAMNTEAFF.

The gene calls are TRBV19 and TRBJ2-1, with a possible D match to TRBD1 (6 bases). The germline V gene has CDR1 LNHDA and CDR2 SQIVND (reference sequence). The CDR3 sequence is 16 residues long. Trimming pared 5 bases from V and 8 bases from J, leaving 22 bases between. CDR3 in DNA: TGTGCCAGTAGTCTGTCCCCCCAGGGGTTTAGGGATGAGCAGTTCTTC. Translation gives CASSLSPQGFRDEQFF. Using reference TRBV19 and TRBJ2-1 for the parts outside the CDR3, the full variable domain is DGGITQSPKYLFRKEGQNVTLSCEQNLNHDAMYWYRQDPGQGLRLIYYSQIVNDFQKGDIAEGYSVSREKKESFPLTVTSAQKNPTAFYLCASSLSPQGFRDEQFFGPGTRLTVL.

This chain joins TRBV27 and TRBJ2-1; the D gene is possibly TRBD2 (6 bases). The V end lost 0 bases, the J end lost 6 bases, and 24 bases lay between the germline ends. The CDR3 sequence is 19 residues long. Per the germline V gene, CDR1 is MNHEY and CDR2 is SMNVEV (reference sequence). CDR3 residues: CASSLSFKWSSVEFNEQFF. CDR3 DNA sequence: TGTGCCAGCAGTTTATCTTTCAAATGGTCTAGCGTGGAGTTCAATGAGCAGTTCTTC.

V is TRBV5-4 and J is TRBJ2-1; D ambiguous. CDR3 length: 15 amino acids. The ends were cut back, 3 bases at V and 0 bases at J, with 10 bases in the middle. Germline lookup yields CDR1 SGHNT and CDR2 YYREEE (reference sequence). CDR3 sequence (DNA): TGTGCCAGCAGCTCTGACGTGAGCTCCTACAATGAGCAGTTCTTC. Translation: CASSSDVSSYNEQFF.

V gene TRBV2 combines with J gene TRBJ1-2; D is unclear. Germline CDR1 is SNHLY and CDR2 is FYNNEI. V was cut by 0 bases and J by 5 bases, with 7 bases left in between. The CDR3 is 13 amino acids. The CDR3 loop is CASSEATGYGYTF. In DNA, the CDR3 is TGTGCCAGCAGTGAAGCCACGGGGTATGGCTACACCTTC.

This chain joins TRBV5-4 and TRBJ2-1; 12 bases are shared with TRBD2. This CDR3 is 16 amino acids long. Trimming took 5 bases from V and 8 from J; bases not matched to a gene: 11. From germline, CDR1 is SGHNT and CDR2 YYREEE (reference sequence). CDR3 residues: CASRRLAGDVLDEQFF. CDR3 nucleotide sequence: TGTGCCAGCAGAAGACTAGCGGGAGATGTCCTTGATGAGCAGTTCTTC.

The gene calls are TRBV7-9 and TRBJ2-3; D is unresolved. V lost 2 bases and J lost 0, with 21 bases in between. The germline gives CDR1 SEHNR, CDR2 FQNEAQ (reference sequence). The CDR3 is made up of 19 amino acids. DNA for the CDR3: TGTGCCAGCAGCTTAAGAGGCGCTGGCGGTTTGTCTAGCACAGATACGCAGTATTTT. Its protein is CASSLRGAGGLSSTDTQYF. The complete variable domain, with remaining parts taken from reference TRBV7-9 and TRBJ2-3, reads DTGVSQNPRHKITKRGQNVTFRCDPISEHNRLYWYRQTLGQGPEFLTYFQNEAQLEKSRLLSDRFSAERPKGSFSTLEIQRTEQGDSAMYLCASSLRGAGGLSSTDTQYFGPGTRLTVL.

This clone was recorded once. The rearrangement uses TRBV6-4 and TRBJ1-4; 7 bases map to TRBD1. The CDR3 runs 15 residues. The ends lost 5 bases at V and 7 bases at J; junction bases unmatched: 10. The germline CDR1 and CDR2 sequences are MRHNA and SNTAGT. For the CDR3, the DNA is TGTGCCAGCAGTCCTTTCGACAGGGTCGGTGAAAAACTGTTTTTT. It translates to CASSPFDRVGEKLFF.

This chain joins TRBV5-4 and TRBJ2-5; no clear D gene. CDR3 length equals 14 residues. Germline V gene sequence: CDR1 SGHNT, CDR2 YYREEE (reference sequence). V shed 0 bases and J shed 0 bases, with 6 bases lying between them. CDR3 sequence reads: CASSLEVYQETQYF. In nucleotides, the CDR3 is TGTGCCAGCAGCTTGGAAGTGTACCAAGAGACCCAGTACTTC.

The gene calls are TRBV29-1 and TRBJ1-1, with a possible D match to TRBD1 (5 bases). Germline CDR1 SQVTM, CDR2 ANQGSEA. This CDR3 has 13 amino acids. V was cut by 6 bases and J by 3 bases, with 14 bases left in between. The CDR3 nucleotides read TGCAGCGTCCGACCGGGACGGGACACTGAAGCTTTCTTT. It specifies CSVRPGRDTEAFF.

The chain recombines TRBV28 with TRBJ1-1; D ambiguous. Germline CDR1 is MDHEN and CDR2 is SYDVKM. With 3 bases removed from V and 6 bases from J, the gap between germline ends came to 17 bases. The CDR3 has 15 amino acids. The DNA for the CDR3 is TGTGCCAGCAGTTTTACGGTTGGGAGATACGCTGAAGCTTTCTTT. Residues: CASSFTVGRYAEAFF.

The chain couples TRBV7-8 to TRBJ2-7; 10 positions match TRBD1. Per germline, CDR1 SGHVS and CDR2 FQNEAQ. The CDR3 consists of 15 residues. Trimming cost V 0 bases and J 5 bases; bases outside gene matches: 4. The CDR3 protein is CASSLAGTGDDEQYF. The CDR3 DNA reads as TGTGCCAGCAGCTTAGCCGGGACAGGGGACGACGAGCAGTACTTC. The complete variable domain, with remaining parts taken from reference TRBV7-8 and TRBJ2-7, reads GAGVSQSPRYKVAKRGQDVALRCDPISGHVSLFWYQQALGQGPEFLTYFQNEAQLDKSGLPSDRFFAERPEGSVSTLKIQRTQQEDSAVYLCASSLAGTGDDEQYFGPGTRLTVT.